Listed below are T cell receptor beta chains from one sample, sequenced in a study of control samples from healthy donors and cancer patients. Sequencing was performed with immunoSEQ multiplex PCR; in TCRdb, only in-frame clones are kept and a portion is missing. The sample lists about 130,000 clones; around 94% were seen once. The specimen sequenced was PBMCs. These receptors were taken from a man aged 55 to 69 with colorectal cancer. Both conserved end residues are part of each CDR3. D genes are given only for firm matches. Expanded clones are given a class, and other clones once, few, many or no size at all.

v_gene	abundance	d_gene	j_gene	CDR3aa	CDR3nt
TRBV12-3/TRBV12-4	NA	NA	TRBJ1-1	CASSFTANTEAFF	TGTGCCAGCAGTTTTACGGCGAACACTGAAGCTTTCTTT
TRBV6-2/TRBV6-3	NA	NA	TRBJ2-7	CASSYPGRGEYF	TGTGCCAGCAGTTACCCTGGACGGGGAGAGTACTTC
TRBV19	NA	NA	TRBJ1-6	CASSPLHTENSPLHF	TGTGCCAGTAGCCCCCTACACACCGAGAATTCACCCCTCCACTTT
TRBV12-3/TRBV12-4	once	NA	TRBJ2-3	CASKEGTDTQYF	TGTGCCAGCAAAGAGGGGACAGATACGCAGTATTTT
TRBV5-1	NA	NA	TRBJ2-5	CASSFYAGAEETQYF	TGCGCCAGCAGCTTTTACGCGGGGGCTGAGGAGACCCAGTACTTC
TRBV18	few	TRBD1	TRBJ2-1	CASSPPGQGQHNEQFF	TGTGCCAGCTCACCCCCAGGACAGGGGCAACACAATGAGCAGTTCTTC
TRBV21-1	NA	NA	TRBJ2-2	CASSKGERANTGELFF	TGTGCCAGCAGCAAAGGGGAGCGGGCGAACACCGGGGAGCTGTTTTTT
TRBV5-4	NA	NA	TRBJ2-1	CASSGSGTGNEQFF	TGTGCCAGCAGCGGCTCCGGGACCGGCAATGAGCAGTTCTTC
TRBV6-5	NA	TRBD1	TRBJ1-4	CASSLALGQYEKLFF	TGTGCCAGCAGTTTAGCCCTGGGACAGTATGAAAAACTGTTTTTT
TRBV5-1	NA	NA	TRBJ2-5	CASSLQGRDETQYF	TGCGCCAGCAGCTTACAGGGGAGGGACGAGACCCAGTACTTC
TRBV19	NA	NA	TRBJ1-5	CASSILPGQLVGQPQHF	TGTGCCAGTAGTATCCTTCCGGGACAACTAGTCGGCCAGCCCCAGCATTTT
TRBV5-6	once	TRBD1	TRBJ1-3	CASSGQGARGNTIYF	TGTGCCAGCAGCGGACAGGGGGCCAGGGGAAACACCATATATTTT
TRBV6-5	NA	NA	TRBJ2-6	CASSYSDAGANVLTF	TGTGCCAGCAGTTACTCGGATGCCGGGGCCAACGTCCTGACTTTC
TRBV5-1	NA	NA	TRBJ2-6	CASSLVGGNGANVLTF	TGCGCCAGCAGCTTGGTGGGTGGGAACGGGGCCAACGTCCTGACTTTC
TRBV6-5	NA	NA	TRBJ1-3	CASSQQGSGNTIYF	TGTGCCAGCAGCCAACAGGGCTCTGGAAACACCATATATTTT
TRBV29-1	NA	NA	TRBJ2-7	CSVGSAWQGSYEQYF	TGCAGCGTTGGATCCGCCTGGCAGGGGTCATACGAGCAGTACTTC
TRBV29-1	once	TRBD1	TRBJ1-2	CSVVQGWLGYTF	TGCAGCGTTGTACAGGGGTGGCTTGGCTACACCTTC
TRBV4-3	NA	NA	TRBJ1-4	CASSQGGSSEKLFF	TGCGCCAGCAGCCAAGGCGGGAGTAGCGAAAAACTGTTTTTT
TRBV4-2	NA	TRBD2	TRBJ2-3	CASSFSGGTDTQYF	TGTGCCAGCAGCTTTAGCGGGGGCACAGATACGCAGTATTTT
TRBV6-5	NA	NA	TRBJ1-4	CASSYSTATNEKLFF	TGTGCCAGCAGTTATTCGACAGCAACTAATGAAAAACTGTTTTTT
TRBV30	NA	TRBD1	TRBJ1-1	CAWSGDREETEAFF	TGTGCCTGGAGCGGGGACAGGGAAGAGACTGAAGCTTTCTTT
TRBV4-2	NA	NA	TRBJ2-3	CASSFGGTDTQYF	TGTGCCAGCAGTTTCGGGGGCACAGATACGCAGTATTTT
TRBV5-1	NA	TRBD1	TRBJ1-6	CAGSYGQGVSPLHF	TGCGCCGGCAGCTATGGACAGGGGGTATCACCCCTCCACTTT
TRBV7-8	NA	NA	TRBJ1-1	CASSLGLSMNTEAFF	TGTGCCAGCAGCTTAGGGTTATCTATGAACACTGAAGCTTTCTTT
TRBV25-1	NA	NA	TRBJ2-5	CASSEYETQYF	TGTGCCAGCAGTGAATATGAGACCCAGTACTTC
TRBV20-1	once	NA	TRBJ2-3	CSASGGSGGWTDTQYF	TGCAGTGCTAGTGGCGGATCCGGGGGATGGACAGATACGCAGTATTTT
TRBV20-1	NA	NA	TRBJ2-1	CSARNLNEQFF	TGCAGTGCGAGGAACCTCAATGAGCAGTTCTTC
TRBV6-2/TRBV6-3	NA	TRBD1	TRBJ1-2	CASSRTGETYGYTF	TGTGCCAGCAGTCGTACAGGGGAAACTTATGGCTACACCTTC
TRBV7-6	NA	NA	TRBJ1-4	CASSLGTAYNEKLFF	TGTGCCAGCAGCTTAGGGACAGCCTATAATGAAAAACTGTTTTTT
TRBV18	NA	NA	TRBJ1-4	CASSPTGISEKLFF	TGTGCCAGCTCACCAACAGGGATCAGTGAAAAACTGTTTTTT
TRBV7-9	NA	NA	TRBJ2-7	CASSLGGLGYEQYF	TGTGCCAGCAGCTTAGGGGGGCTGGGATACGAGCAGTACTTC
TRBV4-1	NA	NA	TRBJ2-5	CASSKHSAQETQYF	TGCGCCAGCAGCAAACACAGTGCCCAAGAGACCCAGTACTTC
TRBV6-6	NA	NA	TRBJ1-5	CASNTGGLYQPQHF	TGTGCCAGCAACACGGGGGGGCTTTATCAGCCCCAGCATTTT
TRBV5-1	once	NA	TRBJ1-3	CASSQTGSGNTIYF	TGCGCCAGCAGCCAGACAGGTTCTGGAAACACCATATATTTT
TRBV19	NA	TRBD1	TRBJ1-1	CASSSQGGSTRSFF	TGTGCCAGTAGTTCCCAGGGGGGCTCAACCCGCTCTTTCTTT
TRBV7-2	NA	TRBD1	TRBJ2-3	CASSLGRTGITDTQYF	TGTGCCAGCAGCTTAGGAAGGACAGGGATAACAGATACGCAGTATTTT
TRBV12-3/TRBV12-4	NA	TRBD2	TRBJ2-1	CASSLRGGDEQFF	TGTGCCAGCAGTTTACGGGGGGGCGATGAGCAGTTCTTC